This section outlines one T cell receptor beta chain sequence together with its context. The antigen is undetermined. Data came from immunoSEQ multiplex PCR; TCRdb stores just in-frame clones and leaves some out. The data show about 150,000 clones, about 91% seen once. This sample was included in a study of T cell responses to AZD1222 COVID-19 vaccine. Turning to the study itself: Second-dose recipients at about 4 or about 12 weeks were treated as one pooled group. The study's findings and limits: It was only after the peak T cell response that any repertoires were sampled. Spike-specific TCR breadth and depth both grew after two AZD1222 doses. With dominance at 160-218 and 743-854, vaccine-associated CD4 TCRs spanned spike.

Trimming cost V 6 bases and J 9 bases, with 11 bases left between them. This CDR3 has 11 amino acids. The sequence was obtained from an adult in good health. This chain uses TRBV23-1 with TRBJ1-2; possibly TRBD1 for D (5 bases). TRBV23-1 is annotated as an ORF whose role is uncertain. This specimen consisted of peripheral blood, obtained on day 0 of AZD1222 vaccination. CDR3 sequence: CASRQGGSYTF. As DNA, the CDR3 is TGCGCCAGCAGGCAGGGAGGAAGCTACACCTTC.